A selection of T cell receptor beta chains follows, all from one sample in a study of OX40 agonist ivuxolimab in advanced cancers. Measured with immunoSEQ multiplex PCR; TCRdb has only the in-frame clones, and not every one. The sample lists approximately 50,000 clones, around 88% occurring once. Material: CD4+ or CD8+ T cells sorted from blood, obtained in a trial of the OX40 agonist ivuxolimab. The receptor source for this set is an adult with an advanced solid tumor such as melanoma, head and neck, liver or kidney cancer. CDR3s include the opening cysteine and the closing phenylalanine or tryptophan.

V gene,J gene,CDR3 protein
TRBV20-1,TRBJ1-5,CSAAGAQPQHF
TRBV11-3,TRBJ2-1,CASSPRTSHNEQFF
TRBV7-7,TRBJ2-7,CASSRTVIGEQYF
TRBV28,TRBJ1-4,CASSQGGTLGEKLFF
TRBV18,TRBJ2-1,CASSPPQTNGEQFF
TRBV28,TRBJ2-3,CASSYPGAADTQYF
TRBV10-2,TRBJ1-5,CASSEVGNSNQPQHF
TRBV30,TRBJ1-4,CAWQGMKYEKLFF
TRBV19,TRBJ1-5,CASSRSGGQPQHF
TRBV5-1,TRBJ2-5,CASSLVTGGGETQYF
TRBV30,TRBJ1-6,CAWSMGTGNSPLHF
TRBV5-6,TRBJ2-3,CASSAGLGVSSDTQYF
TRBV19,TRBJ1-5,CASSIRNRQPQHF
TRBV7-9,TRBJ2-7,CASSEGQVTYEQYF
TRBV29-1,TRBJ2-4,CSAGEWAKNIQYF
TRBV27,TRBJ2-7,CASSPGTSGDSYEQYF
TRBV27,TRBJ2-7,CASSLKGVGSYEQYF
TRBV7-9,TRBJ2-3,CASSLSGRTSTDTQYF
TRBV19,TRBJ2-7,CASSTRTGYYEQYF
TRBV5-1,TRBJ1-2,CASSLGQGNVGYTF
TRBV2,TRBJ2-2,CASRTNRADTGELFF
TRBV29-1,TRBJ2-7,CSVSEQGTYEQYF
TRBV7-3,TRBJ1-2,CASSPDRNYGYTF
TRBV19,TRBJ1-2,CASSSTGGNYGYTF
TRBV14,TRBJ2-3,CASSQRTSGSPDTQYF
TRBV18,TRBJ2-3,CASSPLQGGDTQYF
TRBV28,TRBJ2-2,CASSSPGSTGELFF
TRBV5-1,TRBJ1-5,CASSVDGTNQPQHF
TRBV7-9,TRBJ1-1,CASSPWTGGDSEAFF
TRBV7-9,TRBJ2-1,CASSLWREWMDNEQFF
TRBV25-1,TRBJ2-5,CASSEFRSGRAIGETQYF
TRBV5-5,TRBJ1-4,CASRSGTLRGEKLFF
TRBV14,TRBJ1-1,CASSQDTNTEAFF
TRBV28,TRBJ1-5,CASRPTGTQPQHF
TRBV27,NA,CASSPGGYEQYF
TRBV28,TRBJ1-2,CASSSPGQGWGYTF
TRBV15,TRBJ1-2,CATSRDKGTTNYGYTF
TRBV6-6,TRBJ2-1,CASSYLGTEQFF
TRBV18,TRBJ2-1,CASSPSRVYNEQFF
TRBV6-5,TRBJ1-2,CASRQDSQYGCTF
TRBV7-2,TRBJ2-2,CASRTGPHTGELFF
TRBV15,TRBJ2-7,CATSATTGYEQYF
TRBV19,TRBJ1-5,CASSSSGTGNQPQHF
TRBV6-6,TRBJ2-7,CASNLAGEPYEQYF
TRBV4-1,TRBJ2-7,CASSPFDRALYEQYF
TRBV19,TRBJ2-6,CASRGRVGSGANVLTF
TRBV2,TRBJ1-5,CASRALGRGDQPQHF
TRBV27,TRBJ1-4,CASSRQSTGWGTTNEKLFF
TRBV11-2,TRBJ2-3,CASSLGRGITDTQYF
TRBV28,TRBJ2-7,CASNTDRDTYEQYF
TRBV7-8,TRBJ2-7,CASSLPSGRKMTGTSISYEQYF
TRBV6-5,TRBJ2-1,CASTGQGWINEQFF
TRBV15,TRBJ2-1,CATSREKGWGSYNEQFF
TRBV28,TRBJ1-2,CASSGLIYGYTF
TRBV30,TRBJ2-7,CAWSWPARRSSYEQYF
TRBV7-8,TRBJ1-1,CASSLRQGWFPEAFF
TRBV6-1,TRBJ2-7,CASSETYWQSYEQYF